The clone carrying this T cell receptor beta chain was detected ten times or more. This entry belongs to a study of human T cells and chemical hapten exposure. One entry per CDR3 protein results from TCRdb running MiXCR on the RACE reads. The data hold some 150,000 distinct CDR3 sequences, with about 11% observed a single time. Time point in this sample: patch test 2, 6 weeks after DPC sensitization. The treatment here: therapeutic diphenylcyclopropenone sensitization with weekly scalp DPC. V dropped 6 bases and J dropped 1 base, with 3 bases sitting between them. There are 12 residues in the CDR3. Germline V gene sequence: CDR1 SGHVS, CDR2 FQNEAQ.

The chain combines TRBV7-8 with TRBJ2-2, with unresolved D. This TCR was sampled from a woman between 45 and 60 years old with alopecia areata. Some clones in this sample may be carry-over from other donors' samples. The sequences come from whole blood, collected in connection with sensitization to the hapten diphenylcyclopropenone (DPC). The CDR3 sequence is CASRGNTGELFF. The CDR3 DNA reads TGTGCCAGCAGGGGGAACACCGGGGAGCTGTTTTTT.